This T cell receptor (beta chain) stems from a study of T-cell reconstitution after alpha-beta-depleted transplantation in children. Whole-study findings and limits: In patients about two months after transplant, alpha-beta T cells reportedly arose from several hundred expanded graft clones. It was newly produced T cells that mostly accounted for T-cell counts and diversity one year after transplant. Elevated TCRbeta diversity at day 60 was traced, in some patients, to surviving recipient T cells and thymic progenitors.

Worth noting for this clonotype: The antigen remains undetermined.

Trimming cost V 1 base and J 2 bases, with 11 bases left between them. Per germline, CDR1 SEHNR and CDR2 FQNEAQ (reference sequence). The CDR3 extends over 16 amino acids. Preparation of the TCRbeta library used unique molecular identifiers. In TCRdb, the PCR reads were re-called with MiXCR into one record per CDR3 protein. This table has roughly 350,000 distinct CDR3 sequences, around 15% appearing once. V is TRBV7-9 and J is TRBJ2-2; a possible D gene is TRBD1 (5 bases). The specimen was PBMCs, mostly from graft donor cells, collected 360 days after TCRalphabeta/CD19-depleted stem cell transplant. The receptor comes from a male patient aged 2 to 10 who had a stem cell transplant for acute lymphoblastic leukemia, so the T cells may come from the graft donor. The CDR3 nucleotides are TGTGCCAGCAGCTTAGAACAGGCCGAAAACACCGGGGAGCTGTTTTTT. It specifies CASSLEQAENTGELFF.